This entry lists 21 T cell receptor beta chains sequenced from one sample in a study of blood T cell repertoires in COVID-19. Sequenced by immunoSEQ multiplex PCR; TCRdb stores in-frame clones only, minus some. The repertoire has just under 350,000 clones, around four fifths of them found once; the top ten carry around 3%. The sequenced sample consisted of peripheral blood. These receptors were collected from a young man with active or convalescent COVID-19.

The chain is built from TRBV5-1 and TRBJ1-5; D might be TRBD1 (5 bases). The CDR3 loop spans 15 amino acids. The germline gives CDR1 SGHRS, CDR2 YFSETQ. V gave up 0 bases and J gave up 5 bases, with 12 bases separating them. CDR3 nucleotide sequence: TGCGCCAGCAGCTTGGATGGGCAGGGTTATCAGCCCCAGCATTTT. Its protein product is CASSLDGQGYQPQHF.

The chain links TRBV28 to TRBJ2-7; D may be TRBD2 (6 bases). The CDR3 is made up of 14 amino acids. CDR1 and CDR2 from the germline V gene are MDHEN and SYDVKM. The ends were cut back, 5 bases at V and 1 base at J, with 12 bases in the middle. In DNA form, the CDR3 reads TGTGCCAGCAGTCCGACGGACTATTCCTACGAGCAGTACTTC. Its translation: CASSPTDYSYEQYF.

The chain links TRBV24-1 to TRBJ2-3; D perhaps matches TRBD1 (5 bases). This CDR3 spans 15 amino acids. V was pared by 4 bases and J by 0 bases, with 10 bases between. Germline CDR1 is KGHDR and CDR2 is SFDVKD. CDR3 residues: CATSEEGVSTDTQYF. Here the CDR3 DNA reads TGTGCCACCAGTGAAGAAGGGGTTAGCACAGATACGCAGTATTTT.

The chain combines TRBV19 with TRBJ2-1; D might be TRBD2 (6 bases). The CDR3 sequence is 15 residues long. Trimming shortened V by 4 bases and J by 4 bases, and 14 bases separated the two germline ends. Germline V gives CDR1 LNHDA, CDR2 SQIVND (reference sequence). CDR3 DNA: TGTGCCAGTAGTAAGCCGGGAGCCCAGTACAATGAGCAGTTCTTC. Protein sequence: CASSKPGAQYNEQFF.

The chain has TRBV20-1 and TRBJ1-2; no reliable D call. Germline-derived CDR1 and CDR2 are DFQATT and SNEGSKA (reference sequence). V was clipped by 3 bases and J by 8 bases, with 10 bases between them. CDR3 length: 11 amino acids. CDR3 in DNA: TGCAGTGCTAGGGAGGTAGGAGGCTACACCTTC. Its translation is CSAREVGGYTF.

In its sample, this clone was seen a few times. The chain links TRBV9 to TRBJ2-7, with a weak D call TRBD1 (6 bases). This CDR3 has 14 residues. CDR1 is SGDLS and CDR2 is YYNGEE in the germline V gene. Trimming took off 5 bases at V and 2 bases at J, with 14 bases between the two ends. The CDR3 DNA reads TGTGCCAGCAGTGGTACCCGGACAGCCTACGAGCAGTACTTC. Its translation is CASSGTRTAYEQYF.

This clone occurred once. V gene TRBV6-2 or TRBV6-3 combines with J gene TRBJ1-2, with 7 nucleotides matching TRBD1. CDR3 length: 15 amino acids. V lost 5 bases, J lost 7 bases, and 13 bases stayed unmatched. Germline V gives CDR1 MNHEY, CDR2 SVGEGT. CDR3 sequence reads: CASSLPRQGDGGYTF. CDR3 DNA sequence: TGTGCCAGCAGTCTACCACGACAGGGAGACGGTGGCTACACCTTC.

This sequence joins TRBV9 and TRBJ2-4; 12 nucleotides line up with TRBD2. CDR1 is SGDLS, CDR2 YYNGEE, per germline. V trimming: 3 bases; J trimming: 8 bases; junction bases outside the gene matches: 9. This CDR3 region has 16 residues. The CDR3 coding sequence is TGTGCCAGCAGCGGGCCCGGACTAGCGGGAAGGTACATTCAGTACTTC. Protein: CASSGPGLAGRYIQYF.

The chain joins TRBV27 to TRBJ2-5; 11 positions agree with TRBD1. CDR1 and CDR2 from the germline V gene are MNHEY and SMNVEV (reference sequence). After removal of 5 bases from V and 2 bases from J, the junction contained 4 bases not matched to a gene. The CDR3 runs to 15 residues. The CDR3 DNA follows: TGTGCCAGCAGTCCAGGGACAGGGGGGCAAGAGACCCAGTACTTC. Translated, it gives CASSPGTGGQETQYF.

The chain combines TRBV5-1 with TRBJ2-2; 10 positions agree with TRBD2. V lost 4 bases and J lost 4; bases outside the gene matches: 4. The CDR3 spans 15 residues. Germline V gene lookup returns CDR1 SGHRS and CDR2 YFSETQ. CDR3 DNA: TGCGCCAGCAGCGTTACTAGCGGGGTCACCGGGGAGCTGTTTTTT. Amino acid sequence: CASSVTSGVTGELFF.

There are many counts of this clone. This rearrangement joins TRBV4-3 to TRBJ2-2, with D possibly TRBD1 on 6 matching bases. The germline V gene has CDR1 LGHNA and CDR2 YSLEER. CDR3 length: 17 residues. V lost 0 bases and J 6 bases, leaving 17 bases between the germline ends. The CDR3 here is CASSQDIGTTSPGELFF. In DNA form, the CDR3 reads TGCGCCAGCAGCCAAGACATTGGGACAACCTCGCCCGGGGAGCTGTTTTTT.

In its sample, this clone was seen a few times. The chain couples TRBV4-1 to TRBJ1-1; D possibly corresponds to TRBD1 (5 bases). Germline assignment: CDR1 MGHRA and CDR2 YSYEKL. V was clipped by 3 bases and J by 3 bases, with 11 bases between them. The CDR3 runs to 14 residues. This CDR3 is CASSQVRDYTEAFF. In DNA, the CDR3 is TGCGCCAGCAGCCAGGTCCGGGACTACACTGAAGCTTTCTTT.

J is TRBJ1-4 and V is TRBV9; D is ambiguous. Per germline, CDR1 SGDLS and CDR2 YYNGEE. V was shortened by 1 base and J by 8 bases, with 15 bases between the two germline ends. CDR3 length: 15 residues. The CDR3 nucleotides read TGTGCCAGCAGCGTAACCCCAGGACGGGAAGAAAAACTGTTTTTT. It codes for CASSVTPGREEKLFF. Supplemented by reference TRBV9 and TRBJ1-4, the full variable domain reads DSGVTQTPKHLITATGQRVTLRCSPRSGDLSVYWYQQSLDQGLQFLIQYYNGEERAKGNILERFSAQQFPDLHSELNLSSLELGDSALYFCASSVTPGREEKLFFGSGTQLSVL.

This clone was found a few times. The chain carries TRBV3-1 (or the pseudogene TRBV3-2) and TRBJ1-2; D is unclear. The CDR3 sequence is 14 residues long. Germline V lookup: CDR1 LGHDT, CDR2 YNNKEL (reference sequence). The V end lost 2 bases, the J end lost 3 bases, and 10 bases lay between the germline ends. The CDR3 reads CASSQILAHYGYTF. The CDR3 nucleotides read TGTGCCAGCAGCCAAATCCTGGCCCACTATGGCTACACCTTC.

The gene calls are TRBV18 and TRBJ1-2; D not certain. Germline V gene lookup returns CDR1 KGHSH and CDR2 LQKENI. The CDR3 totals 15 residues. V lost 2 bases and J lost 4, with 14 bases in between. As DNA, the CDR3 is TGTGCCAGCTCACCAAGCGGACGGGATGGCTATGGCTACACCTTC. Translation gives CASSPSGRDGYGYTF.

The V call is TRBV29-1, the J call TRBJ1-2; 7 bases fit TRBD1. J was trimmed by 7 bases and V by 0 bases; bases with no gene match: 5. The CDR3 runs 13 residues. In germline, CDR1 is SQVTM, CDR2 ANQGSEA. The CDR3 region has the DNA TGCAGCGTTGAAGATCCGGGACAGCTTGGCTACACCTTC. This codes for CSVEDPGQLGYTF.

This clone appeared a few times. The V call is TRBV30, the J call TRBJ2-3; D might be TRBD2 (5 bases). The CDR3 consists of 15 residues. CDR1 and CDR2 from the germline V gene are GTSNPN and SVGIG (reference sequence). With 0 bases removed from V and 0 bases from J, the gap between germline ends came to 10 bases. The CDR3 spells CAWSVITRSTDTQYF. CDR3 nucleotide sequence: TGTGCCTGGAGTGTAATAACTAGGAGCACAGATACGCAGTATTTT.

DNA for the CDR3: TGTGCCAGCAGCCAAGTTGGCGGCGGGGGCCCCTACGAGCAGTACTTC. This encodes CASSQVGGGGPYEQYF. The V gene is TRBV3-1 (or the pseudogene TRBV3-2), the J gene TRBJ2-7, with TRBD2 as a possible D gene (7 bases). The V and J ends lost 1 base and 2 bases respectively, with 15 bases between them. The CDR3 runs to 16 residues. Germline V gene data show CDR1 as LGHDT and CDR2 as YNNKEL (reference sequence).

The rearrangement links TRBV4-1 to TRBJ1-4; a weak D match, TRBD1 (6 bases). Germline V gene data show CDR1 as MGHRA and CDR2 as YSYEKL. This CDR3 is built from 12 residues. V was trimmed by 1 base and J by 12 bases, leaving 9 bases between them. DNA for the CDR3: TGCGCCAGCAGCCAAGCTCCAGGGGAACTGTTTTTT. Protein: CASSQAPGELFF.

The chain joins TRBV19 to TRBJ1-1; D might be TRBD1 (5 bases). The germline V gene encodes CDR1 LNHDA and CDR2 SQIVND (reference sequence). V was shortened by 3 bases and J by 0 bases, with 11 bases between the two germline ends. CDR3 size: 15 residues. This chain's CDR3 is CASSIGAGVNTEAFF. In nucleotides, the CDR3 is TGTGCCAGTAGTATTGGGGCAGGAGTGAACACTGAAGCTTTCTTT. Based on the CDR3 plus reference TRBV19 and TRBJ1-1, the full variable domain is DGGITQSPKYLFRKEGQNVTLSCEQNLNHDAMYWYRQDPGQGLRLIYYSQIVNDFQKGDIAEGYSVSREKKESFPLTVTSAQKNPTAFYLCASSIGAGVNTEAFFGQGTRLTVV.

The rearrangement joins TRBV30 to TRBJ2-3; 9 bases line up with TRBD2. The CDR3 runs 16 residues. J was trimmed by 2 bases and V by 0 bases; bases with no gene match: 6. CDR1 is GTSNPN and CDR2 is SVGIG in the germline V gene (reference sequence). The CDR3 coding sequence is TGTGCCTGGAGTGTACGGCGGGGGGGGATCACAGATACGCAGTATTTT. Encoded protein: CAWSVRRGGITDTQYF.